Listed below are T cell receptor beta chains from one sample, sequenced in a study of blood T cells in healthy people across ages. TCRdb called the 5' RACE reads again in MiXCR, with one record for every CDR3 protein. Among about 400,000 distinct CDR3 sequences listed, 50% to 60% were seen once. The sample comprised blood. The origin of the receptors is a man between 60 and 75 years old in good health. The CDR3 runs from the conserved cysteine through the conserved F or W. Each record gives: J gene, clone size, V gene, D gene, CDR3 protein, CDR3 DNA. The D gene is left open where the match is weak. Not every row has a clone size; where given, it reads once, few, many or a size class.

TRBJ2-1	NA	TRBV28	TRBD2	CASSLDPGLAGWDEQFF	TGTGCCAGCAGTTTAGATCCGGGACTAGCGGGGTGGGATGAGCAGTTCTTC
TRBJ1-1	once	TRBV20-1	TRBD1	CSALDRGRGTEAFF	TGCAGTGCGCTAGACAGGGGGCGAGGCACTGAAGCTTTCTTT
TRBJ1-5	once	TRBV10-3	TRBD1	CAISAGQGGQPQHF	TGTGCCATCAGTGCGGGACAGGGGGGGCAGCCCCAGCATTTT
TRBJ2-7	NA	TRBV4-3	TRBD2	CASSQAGGSYNEQYF	TGCGCCAGCAGCCAGGCGGGGGGTTCCTACAATGAGCAGTACTTC
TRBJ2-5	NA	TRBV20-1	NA	CSAQSSAPETQYF	TGCAGTGCCCAATCTAGCGCCCCAGAGACCCAGTACTTC
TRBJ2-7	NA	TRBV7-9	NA	CASSLDGDPGDYEQYF	TGTGCCAGCAGCTTAGACGGGGACCCGGGGGACTACGAGCAGTACTTC
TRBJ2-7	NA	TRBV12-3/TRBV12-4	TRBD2	CASTPGGSSYEQYF	TGTGCCAGCACCCCGGGCGGGAGCTCCTACGAGCAGTACTTC
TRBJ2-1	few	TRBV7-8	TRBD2	CASSLRGSVSEQFF	TGTGCCAGCAGCTTACGCGGGAGCGTCAGTGAGCAGTTCTTC
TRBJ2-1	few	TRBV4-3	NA	CASSQEPHKSSYNEQFF	TGCGCCAGCAGCCAAGAGCCCCACAAGAGCTCCTACAATGAGCAGTTCTTC
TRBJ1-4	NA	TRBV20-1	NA	CSATPGGAGMGELFF	TGCAGTGCTACCCCGGGTGGGGCAGGGATGGGGGAACTGTTTTTT
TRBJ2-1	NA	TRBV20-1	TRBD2	CSATSEDEQFF	TGCAGTGCCACTAGCGAGGATGAGCAGTTCTTC
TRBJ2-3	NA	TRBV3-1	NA	CASSRAASTDTQYF	TGTGCCAGCAGCCGGGCGGCTAGCACAGATACGCAGTATTTT
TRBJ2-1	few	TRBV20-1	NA	CSARGLDGEQFF	TGCAGTGCTCGAGGATTGGACGGTGAGCAGTTCTTC
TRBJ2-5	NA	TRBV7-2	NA	CASSHGRVEETQYF	TGTGCCAGCAGCCACGGAAGGGTAGAAGAGACCCAGTACTTC
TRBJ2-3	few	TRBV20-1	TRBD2	CSALAWDTQYF	TGCAGTGCACTAGCGTGGGATACGCAGTATTTT
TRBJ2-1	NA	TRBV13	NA	CASSPGGVELPFF	TGTGCCAGCAGCCCCGGCGGGGTTGAATTACCGTTCTTC
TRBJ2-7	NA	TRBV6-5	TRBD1	CASSPSSGTGPYEQSF	TGTGCCAGCAGTCCGTCCTCCGGGACAGGGCCCTACGAGCAGTCCTTC
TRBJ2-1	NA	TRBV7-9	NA	CASSSGIRGNEQFF	TGTGCCAGCAGCTCCGGGATCAGAGGAAATGAGCAGTTCTTC
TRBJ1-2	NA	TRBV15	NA	CATSATRYGYTF	TGTGCCACCAGCGCAACTCGATATGGCTACACCTTC
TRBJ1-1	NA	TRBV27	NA	CASTPGLMNTEAFF	TGTGCCAGCACCCCGGGACTCATGAACACTGAAGCTTTCTTT
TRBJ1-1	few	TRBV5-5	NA	CASSPWGKATEAFF	TGTGCCAGCAGCCCTTGGGGTAAGGCCACTGAAGCTTTCTTT